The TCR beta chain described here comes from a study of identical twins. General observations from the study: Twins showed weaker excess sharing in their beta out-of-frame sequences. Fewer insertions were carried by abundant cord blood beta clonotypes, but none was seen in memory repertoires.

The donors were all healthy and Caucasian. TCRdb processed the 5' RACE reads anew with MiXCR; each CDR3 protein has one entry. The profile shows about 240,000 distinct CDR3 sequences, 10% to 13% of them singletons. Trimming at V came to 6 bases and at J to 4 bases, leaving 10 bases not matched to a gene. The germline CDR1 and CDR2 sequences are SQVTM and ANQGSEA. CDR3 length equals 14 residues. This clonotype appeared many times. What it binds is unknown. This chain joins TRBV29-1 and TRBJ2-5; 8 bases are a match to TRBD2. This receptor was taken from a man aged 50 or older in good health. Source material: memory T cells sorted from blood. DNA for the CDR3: TGCAGCGTCCCTGCGGGGGGCCGAGGAGAGACCCAGTACTTC. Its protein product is CSVPAGGRGETQYF.